What follows is one TCR beta chain and its context. Assay: immunoSEQ multiplex PCR; the TCRdb copy retains only in-frame clones and omits some. The repertoire includes about 120,000 clones, approximately 85% of them detected once, and around 6% sits in the top ten. The data derive from a study of T cell responses to AZD1222 COVID-19 vaccine. There are 13 residues in the CDR3. The V end was cut by 0 bases, the J end by 7 bases, with 10 bases between. Germline V gene sequence: CDR1 SGDLS, CDR2 YYNGEE. This receptor was obtained from an adult in good health. The V call is TRBV9, the J call TRBJ2-5; D ambiguous. Sequencing used peripheral blood, obtained on day 0 of AZD1222 vaccination. In nucleotides, the CDR3 is TGTGCCAGCAGCGTAGCGAGTTTTGGGACCCAGTACTTC. Translating it yields CASSVASFGTQYF.